This T cell receptor beta chain was sequenced in a study of cytomegalovirus exposure and HLA in healthy donors. Study observations and caveats: An apparent linkage of common viral pathogens to several of the most significant clusters emerged in a later analysis. The listing of some 170 TCR beta chains classed them as cytomegalovirus-associated. Rare TCR sequences dominated, though some public TCRs recurred in many donors.

The PCR employed 60 Vbeta primers together with 13 Jbeta primers. Using immunoSEQ multiplex PCR, the repertoire was profiled, and TCRdb retains in-frame clones only, with some absent. This sample carries 200,000 to 250,000 clones, approximately 82% of them seen once, and the ten largest clones take 7% to 9%. Healthy people donating bone marrow made up the donors. With respect to this clone: Its antigen is undetermined.

Between the trimmed V and J ends, which lost 4 bases and 2 bases, there was a span of 15 bases. Germline CDR1 is SGDLS and CDR2 is YYNGEE. The CDR3 is 15 residues long. What was sequenced was PBMCs. This TCR came from a woman in her fifties or sixties in good health and CMV-seropositive. J is TRBJ2-5 and V is TRBV9; the D gene is possibly TRBD2 (6 bases). The CDR3 nucleotides read TGTGCCAGCAGCCAATCCCTAGCGAGACAAGAGACCCAGTACTTC. Protein sequence: CASSQSLARQETQYF. Based on the CDR3 plus reference TRBV9 and TRBJ2-5, the full variable domain is DSGVTQTPKHLITATGQRVTLRCSPRSGDLSVYWYQQSLDQGLQFLIQYYNGEERAKGNILERFSAQQFPDLHSELNLSSLELGDSALYFCASSQSLARQETQYFGPGTRLLVL.